What follows are 11 T cell receptor beta chains derived from one specimen sequenced in a study of T cell responses to AZD1222 COVID-19 vaccine. Repertoires were generated with immunoSEQ multiplex PCR, while TCRdb's copy carries only in-frame clones and drops some. There are around 150,000 clones in the sample; just under 95% occur only once, and 4% to 5.5% lies in the top ten. This material consisted of peripheral blood, taken on day 0 of AZD1222 vaccination. All receptors come from an adult in good health.

The V gene is TRBV24-1, the J gene TRBJ2-1; 13 bases match TRBD2. The CDR3 totals 15 residues. CDR1 and CDR2 from the germline V gene are KGHDR and SFDVKD. Trimming removed 7 bases from V and 9 bases from J; junction bases left unmatched: 8. In DNA, the CDR3 is TGTGCCACCAGCAAACTAGCGGGAGGGCGCGGTGAGCAGTTCTTC. Amino acids: CATSKLAGGRGEQFF.

This chain connects TRBV7-9 to TRBJ1-4; TRBD1 agrees at 8 bases. The trim removed 5 bases at V and 2 bases at J, leaving 13 bases unmatched. CDR3 size: 18 residues. Germline CDR1 and CDR2: SEHNR and FQNEAQ (reference sequence). The CDR3 sequence is CASSLQGQDVLTNEKLFF. CDR3 DNA: TGTGCCAGCAGCCTACAGGGACAGGACGTGCTTACTAATGAAAAACTGTTTTTT.

This clone showed up just once. The chain employs TRBV7-8 and TRBJ2-7; the D is unclear. Trimming removed 2 bases from V and 0 bases from J, with 11 bases in between. This CDR3 spans 15 amino acids. From germline, CDR1 is SGHVS and CDR2 FQNEAQ. CDR3 sequence reads: CASSLQPTFSYEQYF. CDR3 in DNA: TGTGCCAGCAGCTTACAGCCCACGTTCTCCTACGAGCAGTACTTC.

V gene TRBV4-2 combines with J gene TRBJ2-1; D is unclear. V gave up 0 bases and J gave up 7 bases, with 13 bases separating them. Germline-derived CDR1 and CDR2 are LGHNA and YNFKEQ. The CDR3 has 15 amino acids. The CDR3 region is CASSQDGNRPNEQFF. In DNA form, the CDR3 reads TGTGCCAGCAGCCAAGATGGAAATAGGCCAAATGAGCAGTTCTTC.

This chain uses TRBV3-1 (or the pseudogene TRBV3-2) with TRBJ1-2; D unresolved. Germline loops: CDR1 LGHDT, CDR2 YNNKEL (reference sequence). The CDR3 runs to 12 residues. Trimming removed 1 base from V and 8 bases from J, with 8 bases in between. CDR3 protein: CASSQVMKGYTF. DNA of the CDR3: TGTGCCAGCAGCCAAGTGATGAAGGGCTACACCTTC.

The chain has TRBV6-5 and TRBJ2-1, with 11 bases fitting TRBD2. CDR1 is MNHEY, CDR2 SVGAGI, per germline. This CDR3 has 15 residues. With V trimmed by 5 bases and J by 4 bases, 4 bases remained unmatched. This chain's CDR3 is CASSPGTSGYNEQFF. The CDR3 coding sequence is TGTGCCAGCAGTCCCGGGACTAGCGGTTACAATGAGCAGTTCTTC.

The rearrangement joins TRBV19 to TRBJ1-3; 9 bases agree with TRBD1. V shed 10 bases, J shed 3 bases, and the junction held 7 bases outside the gene matches. This CDR3 contains 14 residues. Germline V lookup: CDR1 LNHDA, CDR2 SQIVND (reference sequence). CDR3 amino acids: CAIRDRVDGNTIYF. The DNA for the CDR3 is TGTGCCATCCGGGACAGGGTGGATGGAAACACCATATATTTT.

The rearrangement links TRBV28 to TRBJ2-3; TRBD1 aligns across 7 bases. The CDR3 runs to 14 residues. Germline V lookup: CDR1 MDHEN, CDR2 SYDVKM. V shed 6 bases and J 2 bases; nucleotides not matched to a gene: 5. The DNA of the CDR3 is TGTGCCAGCAGAGCCGGGACAGCCACAGATACGCAGTATTTT. As protein: CASRAGTATDTQYF.

The chain recombines TRBV13 with TRBJ1-2; a weak D match, TRBD1 (5 bases). Trimming shortened V by 5 bases and J by 1 base, and 14 bases separated the two germline ends. There are 15 residues in the CDR3. Germline V gene data show CDR1 as PRHDT and CDR2 as FYEKMQ (reference sequence). The CDR3 region is CASSTLSGNNYGYTF. The CDR3 region has the DNA TGTGCCAGCAGCACATTATCAGGGAATAACTATGGCTACACCTTC.

This chain links TRBV30 with TRBJ1-3; no firm D call. The V end lost 2 bases, the J end lost 4 bases, and 15 bases lay between the germline ends. CDR3 length: 15 residues. Per germline, CDR1 GTSNPN and CDR2 SVGIG (reference sequence). The CDR3: CAWSKFGEAGNTIYF. DNA of the CDR3: TGTGCCTGGAGTAAATTTGGGGAAGCGGGAAACACCATATATTTT.

The chain joins TRBV6-1 to TRBJ1-5, with D unclear. The V end lost 0 bases, the J end lost 0 bases, and 9 bases lay between the germline ends. Per germline, CDR1 MNHNS and CDR2 SASEGT. The CDR3 totals 16 residues. CDR3 coding DNA: TGTGCCAGCAGTGAAGCTTTAGGGTATAGCAATCAGCCCCAGCATTTT. It is translated as CASSEALGYSNQPQHF.